These T cell receptor beta chains were read from a single sample in a study of beta chain features in type 1 diabetes. The data were produced by immunoSEQ multiplex PCR, yet TCRdb's version contains in-frame clones alone and is incomplete. The sample includes more than 300,000 clones, approximately 16% of them seen just once. What was sequenced was naive CD4+ T cells from blood. The receptors originated from a woman younger than 35 in good health. CDR3s include the opening cysteine and the closing phenylalanine or tryptophan. The D gene is left open where the match is weak. Clone size, where shown, is once, few, many, or a class for clones that have expanded.

>TRBJ2-5|few|.|TRBV9
CASSGGGGSQETQYF
TGTGCCAGCAGCGGAGGGGGGGGGTCCCAAGAGACCCAGTACTTC
>TRBJ1-2|.|.|TRBV7-9
CASSLNREVFGYTF
TGTGCCAGCAGCTTAAACAGGGAAGTGTTTGGCTACACCTTC
>TRBJ1-2|few|TRBD1|TRBV2
CASSESGTVGSDGYTF
TGTGCCAGCAGTGAATCTGGGACAGTTGGATCAGATGGCTACACCTTC
>TRBJ1-1|.|.|TRBV10-3
CAISYNRNTEAFF
TGTGCCATCAGTTACAACAGAAACACTGAAGCTTTCTTT
>TRBJ2-5|few|TRBD1|TRBV7-6
CASSLVLLQGARETQYF
TGTGCCAGCAGCTTAGTATTGCTACAGGGGGCCCGAGAGACCCAGTACTTC
>TRBJ2-1|.|TRBD2|TRBV30
CAWSSVASGRRYNEQFF
TGTGCCTGGAGTTCCGTGGCTAGCGGGCGACGCTACAATGAGCAGTTCTTC
>TRBJ2-7|few|TRBD1|TRBV4-2
CASSQVTGGTGWDEQYF
TGTGCCAGCAGCCAAGTGACCGGCGGGACAGGGTGGGACGAGCAGTACTTC
>TRBJ2-1|.|.|TRBV14
CASSPSGGASYNEQFF
TGTGCCAGCAGCCCCTCCGGCGGAGCCTCCTACAATGAGCAGTTCTTC
>TRBJ1-4|.|.|TRBV4-3
CASSQDLGVTNEKLFF
TGCGCCAGCAGCCAAGATTTGGGCGTAACTAATGAAAAACTGTTTTTT
>TRBJ1-2|few|TRBD1|TRBV25-1
CASSQGAYTF
TGTGCCAGCAGTCAGGGGGCCTACACCTTC
>TRBJ2-1|.|TRBD2|TRBV30
CAWSVLLAGDGNEQFF
TGTGCCTGGAGTGTGTTACTAGCGGGAGACGGGAATGAGCAGTTCTTC
>TRBJ2-5|few|TRBD1|TRBV5-1
CASSSGTAAGETQYF
TGCGCCAGCAGCTCCGGGACAGCGGCAGGAGAGACCCAGTACTTC
>TRBJ2-3|.|.|TRBV18
CASSPQEGIADTQYF
TGTGCCAGCTCACCCCAGGAGGGGATCGCAGATACGCAGTATTTT
>TRBJ2-7|few|TRBD1|TRBV18
CASSPSVQGVWEQYF
TGTGCCAGCTCACCAAGCGTACAGGGGGTTTGGGAGCAGTACTTC
>TRBJ2-5|.|TRBD1|TRBV7-2
CASSPDRGQETQYF
TGTGCCAGCAGCCCGGACAGGGGGCAGGAGACCCAGTACTTC
>TRBJ2-7|few|.|TRBV29-1
CSVAAATSYEQYF
TGCAGCGTTGCAGCAGCGACCTCCTACGAGCAGTACTTC
>TRBJ2-7|once|TRBD2|TRBV11-2
CASSSLAGRGEQYF
TGTGCCAGCAGTTCCCTAGCGGGAAGAGGGGAGCAGTACTTC
>TRBJ2-7|few|.|TRBV5-6
CASSSPRVRNEQYF
TGTGCCAGCAGCTCCCCTAGAGTGCGCAACGAGCAGTACTTC
>TRBJ2-7|.|TRBD1|TRBV2
CASSADRGVDEQYF
TGTGCCAGCAGTGCGGACAGGGGGGTGGACGAGCAGTACTTC
>TRBJ2-7|.|TRBD1|TRBV6-6
CASIPGQGRDEQYF
TGTGCCAGCATACCAGGACAGGGAAGGGACGAGCAGTACTTC
>TRBJ1-2|.|.|TRBV6-5
CASSLRGDSYGYTF
TGTGCCAGCAGTTTAAGGGGCGACTCCTATGGCTACACCTTC
>TRBJ2-1|once|TRBD2|TRBV27
CASSLSTSGYNEQFF
TGTGCCAGCAGTTTATCGACTAGCGGATACAATGAGCAGTTCTTC
>TRBJ1-5|few|.|TRBV30
CAWSPLRGNQPQHF
TGTGCCTGGAGTCCCCTCAGGGGAAATCAGCCCCAGCATTTT
>TRBJ2-7|.|TRBD1|TRBV6-5
CASFDRGAYEQYF
TGTGCCAGCTTCGACAGGGGGGCCTACGAGCAGTACTTC
>TRBJ2-1|few|TRBD2|TRBV5-1
CASSLGTRSGNEQFF
TGCGCCAGCAGCTTAGGGACTAGATCGGGGAATGAGCAGTTCTTC
>TRBJ1-1|.|TRBD1|TRBV28
CASLPGTGFTFF
TGTGCCAGTCTCCCGGGGACAGGATTTACTTTCTTT
>TRBJ2-1|few|TRBD2|TRBV5-8
CASSWSWTSGSNEQFF
TGTGCCAGCAGCTGGAGCTGGACTAGCGGGAGTAATGAGCAGTTCTTC
>TRBJ2-3|.|.|TRBV7-3
CASSWSGDTQYF
TGTGCCAGCAGCTGGTCCGGAGATACGCAGTATTTT
>TRBJ2-4|few|.|TRBV5-1
CASSPEGVLAKNIQYF
TGCGCCAGCAGCCCTGAGGGGGTTTTAGCCAAAAACATTCAGTACTTC
>TRBJ2-7|.|TRBD1|TRBV7-9
CASSAGTGSHEQYF
TGTGCCAGCAGCGCCGGGACAGGGTCCCACGAGCAGTACTTC
>TRBJ1-2|.|TRBD1|TRBV19
CASSAQQGQLGGYTF
TGTGCCAGTAGTGCCCAACAGGGGCAGCTTGGAGGCTACACCTTC
>TRBJ1-1|.|.|TRBV29-1
CSVVRQMNTEAFF
TGCAGCGTTGTGAGACAAATGAACACTGAAGCTTTCTTT